A few counts support the clone carrying this T cell receptor beta chain. Its target is unknown. The CDR3 is made up of 11 amino acids. Germline CDR1 and CDR2: ENHRY and SYGVKD. V was shortened by 8 bases and J by 6 bases, with 10 bases between the two germline ends. The data stem from a study of T cell responses to AZD1222 COVID-19 vaccine. Findings of the study overall: Repertoire samples came only from after the peak T cell response. Only a handful of AZD1222 recipients were seropositive at baseline. The study found Spike-specific TCR breadth and depth rose after two AZD1222 doses. Clonal diversity was possibly underestimated, and the donors were mostly white British, with more females.

Libraries were prepared by immunoSEQ multiplex PCR; TCRdb keeps only in-frame clonotypes and omits some of them. The sample contains about 110,000 clones, 80% to 95% of which appear only once. This material consisted of peripheral blood, taken 28 days after the second AZD1222 dose. The chain combines TRBV10-3 with TRBJ1-2; maybe TRBD1 (5 bases). This receptor was obtained from an adult who received the AZD1222 COVID-19 vaccine. The CDR3 nucleotides are TGTGCCATCCGGCAGGGCGATGGCTACACCTTC. Its protein product is CAIRQGDGYTF.